This record covers a single T cell receptor (beta chain). CDR1 KGHDR and CDR2 SFDVKD come from the germline V gene. There are 13 residues in the CDR3. V was clipped by 5 bases and J by 4 bases, with 8 bases between them. Clones were sequenced by immunoSEQ multiplex PCR, and TCRdb holds only the in-frame ones, with some missing. The sample comprises around 250,000 clones, roughly 82% of which are singletons, and 13% rests with the top ten. The data were taken from a study of control samples from healthy donors and cancer patients. This chain uses TRBV24-1 with TRBJ1-5, with D possibly being TRBD1 (5 bases). The sequence was obtained from a woman aged 55-69 years with lung cancer. Specimen: PBMCs. The CDR3 DNA follows: TGTGCCACCAGTGGCAGGGCAAATCAGCCCCAGCATTTT. Amino acid sequence: CATSGRANQPQHF.